The rows below give T cell receptor beta chains drawn from one sample of a study. TCRdb reanalysed the 5' RACE reads using MiXCR and keeps one entry per CDR3 protein. This sample has over 50,000 distinct CDR3 sequences, with 30% found just once. Sequencing input: tumor-infiltrating naive CD4+ T cells sorted from the breast tumor. The source of these receptors is a female donor with breast cancer. Both conserved end residues are part of each CDR3. A D gene is named only where the DNA matches it firmly. Size tells how often a clone was seen (once, few, many) or the class of an expanded clone, and some rows leave it out.

v_gene	abundance	j_gene	d_gene	CDR3nt	CDR3aa
TRBV9	-	TRBJ2-1	-	TGTGCCAGCAGCGTAGGACTAGGGAAGTCCTACAATGAGCAGTTCTTC	CASSVGLGKSYNEQFF
TRBV7-9	-	TRBJ1-1	TRBD1	TGTGCCAGCAGCTCGGGGGACAGTGTTGAAGCTTTCTTT	CASSSGDSVEAFF
TRBV7-2	-	TRBJ2-1	-	TGTGCCAGCAGCTTAGTGGACGGGGGAATGAATGAGCAGTTCTTC	CASSLVDGGMNEQFF
TRBV2	-	TRBJ2-7	TRBD1	TGTACCAGCAGTGAAACAGGGGGCGGCTCCGAGCAGTACTTC	CTSSETGGGSEQYF
TRBV29-1	-	TRBJ2-5	-	TGCAGCGCCTCCTCGCCGGGGTGGGTGGGAGAGACCCAGTACTTC	CSASSPGWVGETQYF
TRBV28	few	TRBJ2-7	-	TGTGCCAGCATAAGGTCAGGGGCCTCCTACGAGCAGTACTTC	CASIRSGASYEQYF
TRBV27	few	TRBJ2-1	-	TGTGCCACCAAAACGCGCGGGACGTCCTACAATGAGCAGTTCTTC	CATKTRGTSYNEQFF
TRBV6-6	-	TRBJ1-5	-	TGTGCCATCAGTGAGCCGTATCAGCCCCAGCATTTT	CAISEPYQPQHF
TRBV7-8	many	TRBJ2-2	TRBD1	TGTGCCAGCAGCTACCGGGACAGGGTTACCGGGGAGCTGTTTTTT	CASSYRDRVTGELFF
TRBV7-2	-	TRBJ2-5	TRBD1	TGTGCCAGCAGCCTGGACAGGGGGTACGAGACCCAGTACTTC	CASSLDRGYETQYF
TRBV7-2	many	TRBJ2-5	TRBD2	TGTGCCAGCAGCTTAGCCAGCGGGGATCAAGAGACCCAGTACTTC	CASSLASGDQETQYF
TRBV7-9	-	TRBJ2-5	-	TGTGCCAGCAGCGTAGACCGGGGGGAGACCCAGTACTTC	CASSVDRGETQYF
TRBV29-1	few	TRBJ2-5	-	TGCAGCGTTGATCTTGGTGTCGGGGAGACCCAGTACTTC	CSVDLGVGETQYF
TRBV3-1	-	TRBJ1-5	-	TGTGCCAGCAGCCACCGTTCCCAGCCCCAGCATTTT	CASSHRSQPQHF
TRBV2	-	TRBJ2-5	-	TGCGCCAGCAGGGATTATGGGACCCAGTACTTC	CASRDYGTQYF
TRBV15	few	TRBJ2-7	TRBD1	TGTGCCACCAGCAGAGCCGGGACAGGGGCCTACGAGCAGTACTTC	CATSRAGTGAYEQYF
TRBV6-1	medium-sized	TRBJ2-3	TRBD2	TGTGCCAGCAGCCCAAGGGGACTAGCGGGGGGTCGGAAGACAGATACGCAGTATTTT	CASSPRGLAGGRKTDTQYF
TRBV6-5	-	TRBJ2-1	-	TGTGCCAGCAGTTACCCCTTCAGCGAGTCCTACAATGAGCAGTTCTTC	CASSYPFSESYNEQFF
TRBV4-1	few	TRBJ2-7	TRBD2	TGCGCCAGCAGCCAAGATCTAGCGGGAGACGAGCAGTACTTC	CASSQDLAGDEQYF
TRBV27	-	TRBJ2-3	-	TGTGCCAGCAGCCCAAACCCGGACGGGGATACGCAGTATTTT	CASSPNPDGDTQYF
TRBV7-8	-	TRBJ2-3	TRBD2	TGTGCCAGCAGCTCCGCGGGGGGAGATACGCAGTATTTT	CASSSAGGDTQYF
TRBV6-5	few	TRBJ2-7	TRBD2	TGTGCCAGCAGTTACTCGAGTTCGGGAGCGGGAGCTTACGAGCAGTACTTC	CASSYSSSGAGAYEQYF
TRBV5-1	many	TRBJ2-5	TRBD2	TGCGCCAGCTGTAATAGCGGGGGAACGGAGACCCAGTACTTC	CASCNSGGTETQYF
TRBV6-2/TRBV6-3	once	TRBJ1-2	-	TGTGCCAGCAGTTACGGTTTGCGGGGCTACACCTTC	CASSYGLRGYTF
TRBV10-1	-	TRBJ2-7	TRBD2	TGCGCCACCGAAACAGGGACTAGCTCCTACGAGCAGTACTTC	CATETGTSSYEQYF
TRBV20-1	many	TRBJ1-1	TRBD1	TGCAGTGCTACAAGAGGGACAGGGAACACTGAAGCTTTCTTT	CSATRGTGNTEAFF
TRBV6-1	-	TRBJ1-2	TRBD1	TGTGCCTGCCGGCCCCAGGGGGAAGATGGCTACACCTTC	CACRPQGEDGYTF
TRBV5-1	-	TRBJ1-4	-	TGCGCCAGCAGCTTAACCCCGGACGTACCAAATGAAAAACTGTTTTTT	CASSLTPDVPNEKLFF
TRBV5-1	-	TRBJ2-7	-	TGCGCCAGCAGCTTTTCAGGGTGGAACGAGCAGTACTTC	CASSFSGWNEQYF
TRBV7-2	many	TRBJ1-2	TRBD1	TGTGCCAGCAGCCCGAATGCAGGGGGTGGCTACACCTTC	CASSPNAGGGYTF
TRBV12-3/TRBV12-4	few	TRBJ1-6	-	TGTGCCAGCAGTAGGGACCTTAATTCACCCCTCCACTTT	CASSRDLNSPLHF
TRBV7-8	-	TRBJ1-5	-	TGTGCCAGCAGCTTAGTGGGTCAGCCCCAGCATTTT	CASSLVGQPQHF
TRBV9	-	TRBJ2-3	TRBD1	TGTGCCTGCAGCGTTCTAAGGACAGGTAGCACAGATACGCAGTATTTT	CACSVLRTGSTDTQYF
TRBV4-1	many	TRBJ1-6	-	TGCGCCAGCAGCCAAGAACAGTCAGACGGTTCACCCCTCCACTTT	CASSQEQSDGSPLHF
TRBV5-1	-	TRBJ2-2	TRBD1	TGCGCCAGCAGCTCGACAGGGTTTAGCGGGGAGCTGTTTTTT	CASSSTGFSGELFF
TRBV7-3	-	TRBJ2-2	-	TGTGCCAGCAGCGAGAGGAACACCGGGGAGCTGTTTTTT	CASSERNTGELFF
TRBV4-2	-	TRBJ2-1	-	TGTGCCAGCAGCCAAGAGAGTGGTCTCCGCTACAATGAGCAGTTCTTC	CASSQESGLRYNEQFF
TRBV4-1	few	TRBJ1-2	TRBD1	TGCGCCAGCAGCTTCCAGGGGGCCGGTGGCTACACCTTC	CASSFQGAGGYTF
TRBV7-9	-	TRBJ1-1	-	TGTGCCAGCAGCTTAGTTCAGACCCTGGGGATGAACACTGAAGCTTTCTTT	CASSLVQTLGMNTEAFF
TRBV5-4	many	TRBJ2-2	TRBD1	TGTGCCAGCAGCTTGGGGGACAGGGGGTACACCGGGGAGCTGTTTTTT	CASSLGDRGYTGELFF
TRBV6-4	many	TRBJ2-2	-	TGTGCCAGCAGTGAGGACAACACCGGGGAGCTGTTTTTT	CASSEDNTGELFF
TRBV7-8	-	TRBJ2-7	TRBD2	TGTGCCAGCAGCTTAGCGGCGGGGGGCTTCTACGAGCAGTACTTC	CASSLAAGGFYEQYF
TRBV20-1	few	TRBJ2-1	-	TGCAGTGCTAGATCTCCCGACCTCTTCAATGAGCAGTTCTTC	CSARSPDLFNEQFF
TRBV4-1	few	TRBJ2-1	TRBD1	TGCGCCAGCAGCCAAGATCAGGGTAGGAGACAGGGGCCCAATGAGCAGTTCTTC	CASSQDQGRRQGPNEQFF
TRBV6-5	many	TRBJ2-1	TRBD1	TGTGCCAGCAGTTACAGGGGGCTAGCCGATGAGCAGTTCTTC	CASSYRGLADEQFF
TRBV20-1	few	TRBJ2-5	-	TGCAGTGCAGAAACCGGAAGGGGGGAGGAGACCCAGTACTTC	CSAETGRGEETQYF
TRBV20-1	-	TRBJ2-6	TRBD2	TGCAGTGCTCATGGGGCGGGAGCTGGGGCCAACGTCCTGACTTTC	CSAHGAGAGANVLTF